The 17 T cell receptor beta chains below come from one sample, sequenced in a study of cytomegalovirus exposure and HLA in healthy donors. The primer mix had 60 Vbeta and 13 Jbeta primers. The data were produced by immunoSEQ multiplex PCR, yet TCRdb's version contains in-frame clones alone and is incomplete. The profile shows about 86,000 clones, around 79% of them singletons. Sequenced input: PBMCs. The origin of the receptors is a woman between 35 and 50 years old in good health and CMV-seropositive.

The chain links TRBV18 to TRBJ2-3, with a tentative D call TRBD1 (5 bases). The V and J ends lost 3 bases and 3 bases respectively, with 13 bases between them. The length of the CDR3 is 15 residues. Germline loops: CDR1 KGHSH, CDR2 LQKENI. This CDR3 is CASSPQGVNTDTQYF. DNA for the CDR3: TGTGCCAGCTCACCTCAGGGTGTGAATACAGATACGCAGTATTTT.

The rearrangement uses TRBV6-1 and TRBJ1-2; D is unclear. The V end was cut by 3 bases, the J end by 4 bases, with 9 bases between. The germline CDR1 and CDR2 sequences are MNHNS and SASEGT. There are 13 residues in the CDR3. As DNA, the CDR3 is TGTGCCAGCAGTGATAGATATACCTATGGCTACACCTTC. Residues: CASSDRYTYGYTF.

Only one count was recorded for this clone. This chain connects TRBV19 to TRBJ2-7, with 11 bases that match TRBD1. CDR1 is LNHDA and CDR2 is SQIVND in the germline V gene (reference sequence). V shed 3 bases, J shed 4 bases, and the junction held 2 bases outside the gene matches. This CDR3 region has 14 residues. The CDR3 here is CASSMGQGGYEQYF. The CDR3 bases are TGTGCCAGTAGTATGGGACAGGGGGGATACGAGCAGTACTTC.

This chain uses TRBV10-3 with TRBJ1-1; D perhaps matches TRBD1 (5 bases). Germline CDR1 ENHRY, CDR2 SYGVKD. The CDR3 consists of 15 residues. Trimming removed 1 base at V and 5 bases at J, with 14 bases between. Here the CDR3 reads CAISEYGTALTEAFF. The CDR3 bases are TGTGCCATCAGTGAGTACGGGACTGCCCTTACTGAAGCTTTCTTT.

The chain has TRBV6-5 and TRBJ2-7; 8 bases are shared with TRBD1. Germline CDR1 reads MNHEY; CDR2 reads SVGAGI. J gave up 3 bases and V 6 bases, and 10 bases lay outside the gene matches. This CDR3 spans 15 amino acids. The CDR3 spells CASSQNRGFGYEQYF. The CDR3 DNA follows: TGTGCCAGCAGCCAAAACAGGGGGTTCGGCTACGAGCAGTACTTC.

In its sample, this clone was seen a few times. DNA for the CDR3: TGTGCCAGCACCCCCCTTCGGGACACGACCTACGAGCAGTACTTC. The encoded protein is CASTPLRDTTYEQYF. V and J are TRBV6-6 and TRBJ2-7, with a weak D call TRBD1 (6 bases). The germline V gene encodes CDR1 MNHNY and CDR2 SVGAGI (reference sequence). The CDR3 sequence is 15 residues long. Between the trimmed V and J ends, which lost 7 bases and 2 bases, there was a span of 18 bases.

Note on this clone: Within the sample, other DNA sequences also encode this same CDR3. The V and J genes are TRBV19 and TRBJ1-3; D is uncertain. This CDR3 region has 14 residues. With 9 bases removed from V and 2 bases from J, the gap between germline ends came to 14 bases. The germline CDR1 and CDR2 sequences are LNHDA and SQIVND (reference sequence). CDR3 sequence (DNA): TGTGCCAGCTCCGTCGGGGTAGCTGGAAACACCATATATTTT. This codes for CASSVGVAGNTIYF.

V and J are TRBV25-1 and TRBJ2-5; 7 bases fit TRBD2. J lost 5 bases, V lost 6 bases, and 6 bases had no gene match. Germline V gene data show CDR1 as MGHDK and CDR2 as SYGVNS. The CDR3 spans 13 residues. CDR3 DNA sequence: TGTGCCAGCAGGAGCGGGAATAGGGAGACCCAGTACTTC. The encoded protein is CASRSGNRETQYF.

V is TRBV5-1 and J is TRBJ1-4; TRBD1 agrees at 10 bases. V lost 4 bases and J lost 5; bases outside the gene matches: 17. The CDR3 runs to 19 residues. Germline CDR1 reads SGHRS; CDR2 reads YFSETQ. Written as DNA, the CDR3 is TGCGCCAGCAGCCCAATTTCCGGGACAGGGGATAGAGTGAATGAAAAACTGTTTTTT. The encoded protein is CASSPISGTGDRVNEKLFF.

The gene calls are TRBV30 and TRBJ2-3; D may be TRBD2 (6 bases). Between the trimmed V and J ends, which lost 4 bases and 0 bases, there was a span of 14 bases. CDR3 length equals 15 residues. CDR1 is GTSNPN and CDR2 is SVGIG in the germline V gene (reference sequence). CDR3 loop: CAWTLWAGSTDTQYF. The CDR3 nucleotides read TGTGCCTGGACCCTCTGGGCGGGAAGCACAGATACGCAGTATTTT.

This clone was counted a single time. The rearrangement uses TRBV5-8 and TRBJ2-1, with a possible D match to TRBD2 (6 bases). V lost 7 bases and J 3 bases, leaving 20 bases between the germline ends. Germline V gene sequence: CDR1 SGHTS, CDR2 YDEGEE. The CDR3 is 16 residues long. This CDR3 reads CASPNPGVSDYNEQFF. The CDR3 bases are TGTGCCAGCCCAAATCCGGGGGTTAGCGACTACAATGAGCAGTTCTTC. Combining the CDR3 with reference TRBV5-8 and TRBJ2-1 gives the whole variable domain EAGVTQSPTHLIKTRGQQATLRCSPISGHTSVYWYQQALGLGLQFLLWYDEGEERNRGNFPPRFSGRQFPNYSSELNVNALELEDSALYLCASPNPGVSDYNEQFFGPGTRLTVL.

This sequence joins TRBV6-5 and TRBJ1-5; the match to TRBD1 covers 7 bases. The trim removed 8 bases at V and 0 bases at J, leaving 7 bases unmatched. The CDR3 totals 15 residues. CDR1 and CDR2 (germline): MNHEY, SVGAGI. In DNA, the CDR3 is TGTGCCAGCGGGGCGACAGGGCTTAGCAATCAGCCCCAGCATTTT. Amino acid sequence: CASGATGLSNQPQHF.

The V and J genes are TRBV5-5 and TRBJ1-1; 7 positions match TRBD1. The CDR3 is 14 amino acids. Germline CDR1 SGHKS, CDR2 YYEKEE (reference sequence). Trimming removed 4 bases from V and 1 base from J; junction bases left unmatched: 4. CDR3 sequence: CASSARDRNTEAFF. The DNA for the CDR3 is TGTGCCAGCAGCGCTAGGGACAGGAACACTGAAGCTTTCTTT. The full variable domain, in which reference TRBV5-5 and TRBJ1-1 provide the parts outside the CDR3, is DAGVTQSPTHLIKTRGQQVTLRCSPISGHKSVSWYQQVLGQGPQFIFQYYEKEERGRGNFPDRFSARQFPNYSSELNVNALLLGDSALYLCASSARDRNTEAFFGQGTRLTVV.

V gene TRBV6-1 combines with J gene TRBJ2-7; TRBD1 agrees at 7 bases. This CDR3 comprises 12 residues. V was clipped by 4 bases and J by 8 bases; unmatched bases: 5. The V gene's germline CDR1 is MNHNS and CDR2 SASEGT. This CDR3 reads CASSGGTVKQYF. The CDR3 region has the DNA TGTGCCAGCAGTGGGGGGACAGTCAAGCAGTACTTC.

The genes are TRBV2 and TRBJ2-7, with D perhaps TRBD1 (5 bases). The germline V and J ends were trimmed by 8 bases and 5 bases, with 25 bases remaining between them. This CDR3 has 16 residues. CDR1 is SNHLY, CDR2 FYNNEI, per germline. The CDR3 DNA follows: TGTGCCAGCTCCAATGTTCAGGCGCCAGGGCACGACGAGCAGTACTTC. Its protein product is CASSNVQAPGHDEQYF.

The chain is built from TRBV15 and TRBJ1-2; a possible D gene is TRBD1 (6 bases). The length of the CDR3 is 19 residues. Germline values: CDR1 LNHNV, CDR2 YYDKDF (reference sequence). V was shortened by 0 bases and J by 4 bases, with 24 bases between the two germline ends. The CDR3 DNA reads TGTGCCACCAGCAGAGATCTGAGGCCAACAGGGCAAGGGCTCTATGGCTACACCTTC. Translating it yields CATSRDLRPTGQGLYGYTF.

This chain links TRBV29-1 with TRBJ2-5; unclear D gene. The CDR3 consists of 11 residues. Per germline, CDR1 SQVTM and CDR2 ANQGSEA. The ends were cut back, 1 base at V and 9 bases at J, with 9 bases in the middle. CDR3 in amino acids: CSVEAQLAQYF. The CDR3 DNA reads TGCAGCGTTGAAGCCCAACTTGCCCAGTACTTC. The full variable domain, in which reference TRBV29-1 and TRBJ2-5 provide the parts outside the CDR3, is SAVISQKPSRDICQRGTSLTIQCQVDSQVTMMFWYRQQPGQSLTLIATANQGSEATYESGFVIDKFPISRPNLTFSTLTVSNMSPEDSSIYLCSVEAQLAQYFGPGTRLLVL.